This T cell receptor beta chain was profiled in a study of cytomegalovirus exposure and HLA in healthy donors. The study's findings and limits: Links to common viral pathogens appeared, in a later analysis, for several of the most significant clusters. Roughly uniform depth of sequencing across donors was assumed in presence/absence analyses.

Primers for the PCR totalled 60 Vbeta and 13 Jbeta. Sequencing was performed with immunoSEQ multiplex PCR; in TCRdb, only in-frame clones are kept and a portion is missing. The data hold tens of thousands of clones, with around 71% observed a single time. This CDR3 spans 15 amino acids. Germline V gene data show CDR1 as MGHRA and CDR2 as YSYEKL. Trimming took 0 bases from V and 4 from J; bases not matched to a gene: 2. With respect to this clone: Its antigen remains unknown. The same CDR3 can be traced to other DNA sequences in this sample.

The chain carries TRBV4-1 and TRBJ2-1, with TRBD2 identical over 8 bases. The sequenced sample was PBMCs. The source is a man aged 30 to 39 in good health and CMV-seronegative. The CDR3 loop reads CASSQERGGYNEQFF. Here the CDR3 DNA reads TGCGCCAGCAGCCAAGAACGGGGGGGGTACAATGAGCAGTTCTTC.